These T cell receptor beta chains were read from a single sample in a study of T cell repertoires in cytomegalovirus infection. These receptors' antigens are unknown. A single record per CDR3 protein comes from TCRdb applying MiXCR to the reads. This repertoire shows some 700,000 distinct CDR3 sequences, 30% to 40% found once; its top ten account for about 20%. The sample consisted of cultured PBMCs, taken from culture after CMV antigen stimulation. The receptors were sampled from a human donor in good health (CMV status not recorded). Some clones in this sample may be carry-over from other donors' samples. Both conserved end residues are part of each CDR3. Fields, in order: J gene, V gene, clone size, D gene, CDR3 DNA, CDR3 protein. D genes are given only for firm matches. Size values are once, few and many counts, or a class for expanded clones, and some rows have none.

TRBJ2-3	TRBV7-9	.	.	TGTGCCAGCAGCCCCCCCACTGGGCGGCTTAGCACAGATACGCAGTATTTT	CASSPPTGRLSTDTQYF
TRBJ1-5	TRBV6-1	few	.	TGTGCCAGCAGCTTTACAGACGCGGATCAGCCCCAGCATTTT	CASSFTDADQPQHF
TRBJ2-3	TRBV7-2	many	.	TGTGCCAGCAGCCCCGGACATAGTAACACAGATACGCAGTATTTT	CASSPGHSNTDTQYF
TRBJ2-7	TRBV7-9	few	.	TGTGCCAGCAGCCCGAAGAACTACGAGCAGTACTTC	CASSPKNYEQYF
TRBJ2-7	TRBV7-2	.	TRBD2	TGTGCCAGCAGGCCCACTAGCGCGAGCTCCTACGAGCAGTACTTC	CASRPTSASSYEQYF
TRBJ2-1	TRBV7-2	many	.	TGTGCCAGCAGCTTATCTCCCGGGCGGTCCTACAATGAGCAGTTCTTC	CASSLSPGRSYNEQFF
TRBJ2-1	TRBV7-8	.	TRBD2	TGTGCCAGCAGACCCACTAGCGGGAGGTGGGATGAGCAGTTCTTC	CASRPTSGRWDEQFF
TRBJ2-7	TRBV4-1	.	.	TGCGCCAGCAGCCAAGATGTGGGTTACGAGCAGTACTTC	CASSQDVGYEQYF
TRBJ2-5	TRBV7-2	few	.	TGTGCCAGCAGCTTAGCGCCCCCCCAAGGGACCCAGTACTTC	CASSLAPPQGTQYF
TRBJ1-5	TRBV27	.	.	TGTGCCAGCAGTTTATCCTTAGAACGTCAGCCCCAGCATTTT	CASSLSLERQPQHF
TRBJ2-3	TRBV7-8	many	.	TGTGCCAGCAGCTTAGTGTACGGCATCTCCACAGATACGCAGTATTTT	CASSLVYGISTDTQYF
TRBJ1-4	TRBV7-8	many	.	TGTGCCAGCAGCTTGCGGACAACTAATGAAAAACTGTTTTTT	CASSLRTTNEKLFF
TRBJ2-7	TRBV20-1	few	.	TGCAGTGTATTGGAGATGATAACCTACGAGCAGTACTTC	CSVLEMITYEQYF
TRBJ2-7	TRBV6-2/TRBV6-3	.	.	TGTGCCAGCAGTTACTCGGCCCAGGGGATCCCCCCCCACGAGCAGTACTTC	CASSYSAQGIPPHEQYF
TRBJ2-1	TRBV7-2	few	.	TGTGCCAGCAGCTTACTGCGGTCCGATGAGCAGTTCTTC	CASSLLRSDEQFF
TRBJ1-4	TRBV7-2	few	TRBD1	TGTGCCAGCAGATTCGGGACAGGGGGTGAAAAACTGTTTTTT	CASRFGTGGEKLFF
TRBJ2-2	TRBV12-3/TRBV12-4	.	TRBD1	TGTGCCAGCAGTGCCGGGACAGGGAGGCCGAACACCGGGGAGCTGTTTTTT	CASSAGTGRPNTGELFF
TRBJ1-1	TRBV7-9	few	.	TGTGCCAGCAGCCTATACTTGGGGGTCGCGGACACTGAAGCTTTCTTT	CASSLYLGVADTEAFF
TRBJ1-2	TRBV7-2	few	TRBD1	TGTGCCAGCAGCTTCGACAGGGGGCTGGACTATGGCTACACCTTC	CASSFDRGLDYGYTF
TRBJ1-2	TRBV7-2	many	.	TGTGCCAGCAGCCCACAGAATCTGTTTGGCTACACCTTC	CASSPQNLFGYTF
TRBJ1-4	TRBV28	.	TRBD1	TGTGCCAGCAGCCCAGGGGGCGCAGATGAAAAACTGTTTTTT	CASSPGGADEKLFF
TRBJ1-1	TRBV2	.	.	TGTGCCAGCAATACAAGGGGGGTGAACACTGAAGCTTTCTTT	CASNTRGVNTEAFF
TRBJ2-1	TRBV24-1	.	.	TGTGCCACCAGTGATCGTCCCAGCGGGCCACTACACCTACACAATGAGCAGTTCTTC	CATSDRPSGPLHLHNEQFF
TRBJ1-2	TRBV7-2	many	.	TGTGCCAGCAGCCCCGGCGCGCCTCAAAGAGGCTACACCTTC	CASSPGAPQRGYTF
TRBJ2-7	TRBV7-2	few	TRBD1	TGTGCCAGCAGCCCGGACGCCGGGACAGGGTCCTACGAGCAGTACTTC	CASSPDAGTGSYEQYF
TRBJ2-3	TRBV20-1	.	.	TGCAGTGCTAGTCCGCCTCTTCCAGGGGGGGTGGATACGCAGTATTTT	CSASPPLPGGVDTQYF
TRBJ1-1	TRBV11-2	few	.	TGTGCCAGCAGCTTAGATTCCTCATACTCTGAAGCTTTCTTT	CASSLDSSYSEAFF
TRBJ2-7	TRBV7-6	few	TRBD2	TGTGCCAGCAGCTCGAGCGGGGGGTCCCCTCGAGAGCAGTACTTC	CASSSSGGSPREQYF